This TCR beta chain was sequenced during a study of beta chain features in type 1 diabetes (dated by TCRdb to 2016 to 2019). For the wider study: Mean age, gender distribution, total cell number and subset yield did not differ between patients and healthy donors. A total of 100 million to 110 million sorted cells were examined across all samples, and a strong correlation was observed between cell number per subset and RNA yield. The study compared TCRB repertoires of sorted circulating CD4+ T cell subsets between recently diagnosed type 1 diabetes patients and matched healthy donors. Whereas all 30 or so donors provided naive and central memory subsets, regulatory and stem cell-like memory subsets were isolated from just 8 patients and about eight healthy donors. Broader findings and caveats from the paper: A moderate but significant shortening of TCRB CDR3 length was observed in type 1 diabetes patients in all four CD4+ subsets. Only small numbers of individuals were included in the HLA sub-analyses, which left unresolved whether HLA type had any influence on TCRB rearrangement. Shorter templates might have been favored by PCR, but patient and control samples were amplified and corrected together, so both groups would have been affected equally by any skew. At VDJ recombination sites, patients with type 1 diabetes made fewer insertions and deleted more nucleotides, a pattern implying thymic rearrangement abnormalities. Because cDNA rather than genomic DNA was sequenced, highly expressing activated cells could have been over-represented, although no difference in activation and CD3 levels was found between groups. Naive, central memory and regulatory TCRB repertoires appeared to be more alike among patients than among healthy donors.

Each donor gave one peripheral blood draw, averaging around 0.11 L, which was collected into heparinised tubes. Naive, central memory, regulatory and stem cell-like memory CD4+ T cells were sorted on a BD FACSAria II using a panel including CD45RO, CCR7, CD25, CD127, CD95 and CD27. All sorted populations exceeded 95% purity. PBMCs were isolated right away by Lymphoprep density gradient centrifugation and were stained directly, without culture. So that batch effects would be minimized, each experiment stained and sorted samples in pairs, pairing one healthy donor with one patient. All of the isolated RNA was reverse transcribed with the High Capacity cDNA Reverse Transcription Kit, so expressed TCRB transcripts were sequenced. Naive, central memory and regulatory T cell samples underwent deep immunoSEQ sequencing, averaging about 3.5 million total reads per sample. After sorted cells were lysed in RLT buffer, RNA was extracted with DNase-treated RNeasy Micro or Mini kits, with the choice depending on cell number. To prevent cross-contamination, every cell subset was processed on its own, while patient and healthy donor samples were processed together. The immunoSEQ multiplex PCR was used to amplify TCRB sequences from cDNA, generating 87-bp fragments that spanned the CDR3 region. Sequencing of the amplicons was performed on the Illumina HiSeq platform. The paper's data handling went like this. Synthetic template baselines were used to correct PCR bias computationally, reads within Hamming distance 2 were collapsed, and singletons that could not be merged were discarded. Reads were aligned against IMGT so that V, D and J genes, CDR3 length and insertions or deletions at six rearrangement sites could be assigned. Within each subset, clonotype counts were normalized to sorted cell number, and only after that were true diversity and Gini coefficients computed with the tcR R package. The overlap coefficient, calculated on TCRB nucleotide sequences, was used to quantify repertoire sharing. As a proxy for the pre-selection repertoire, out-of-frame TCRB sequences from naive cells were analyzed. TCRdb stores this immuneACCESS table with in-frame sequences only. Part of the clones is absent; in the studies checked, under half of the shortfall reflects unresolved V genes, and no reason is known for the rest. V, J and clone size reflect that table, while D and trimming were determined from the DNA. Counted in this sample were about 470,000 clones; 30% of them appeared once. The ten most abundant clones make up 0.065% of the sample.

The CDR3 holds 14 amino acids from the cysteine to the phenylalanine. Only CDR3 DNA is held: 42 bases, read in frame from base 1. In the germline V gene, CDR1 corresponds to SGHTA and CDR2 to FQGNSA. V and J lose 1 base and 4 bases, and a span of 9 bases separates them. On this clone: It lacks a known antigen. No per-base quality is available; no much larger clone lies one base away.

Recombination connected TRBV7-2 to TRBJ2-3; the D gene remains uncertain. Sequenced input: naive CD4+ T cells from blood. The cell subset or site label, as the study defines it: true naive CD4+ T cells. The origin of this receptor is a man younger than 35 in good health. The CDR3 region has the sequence CASSLVTGPDTQYF. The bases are TGTGCCAGCAGCTTAGTAACCGGGCCAGATACGCAGTATTTT.